The 18 T cell receptor beta chains listed next were all sequenced from one sample in a study of cytomegalovirus exposure and HLA in healthy donors. TCRdb's table, derived via immunoSEQ multiplex PCR, lists solely in-frame clones and lacks some. The table lists about 150,000 clones, roughly 90% of them singletons. Sequenced input: PBMCs. The receptors derive from a young man in good health and CMV-seropositive.

The V call is TRBV28, the J call TRBJ2-5; 11 positions match TRBD1. CDR1 and CDR2 (germline): MDHEN, SYDVKM. Losses at the gene ends were 2 bases for V and 3 bases for J; bases not matched to a gene: 2. This CDR3 spans 15 amino acids. The CDR3 sequence: CASSLGTGGKETQYF. In DNA form, the CDR3 reads TGTGCCAGCAGTTTAGGGACAGGGGGAAAAGAGACCCAGTACTTC.

This sequence joins TRBV7-2 and TRBJ2-7; 8 bases are a match to TRBD2. J gave up 6 bases and V 1 base, and 8 bases lay outside the gene matches. Germline CDR1 SGHTA, CDR2 FQGNSA. The CDR3 has 15 amino acids. This CDR3 reads CASSLDSGGPGEQYF. CDR3 nucleotides: TGTGCCAGCAGCTTAGATTCGGGAGGGCCAGGCGAGCAGTACTTC. Supplemented by reference TRBV7-2 and TRBJ2-7, the full variable domain reads GAGVSQSPSNKVTEKGKDVELRCDPISGHTALYWYRQSLGQGLEFLIYFQGNSAPDKSGLPSDRFSAERTGGSVSTLTIQRTQQEDSAVYLCASSLDSGGPGEQYFGPGTRLTVT.

The V and J genes are TRBV4-3 and TRBJ2-7; 8 nucleotides line up with TRBD2. Trimming removed 0 bases from V and 4 bases from J; junction bases left unmatched: 8. This CDR3 contains 16 residues. Germline CDR1 and CDR2: LGHNA and YSLEER. This chain's CDR3 is CASSQDGSGTIYEQYF. The CDR3, as DNA: TGCGCCAGCAGCCAAGATGGTAGCGGGACAATTTACGAGCAGTACTTC.

V gene TRBV28 combines with J gene TRBJ1-2, with TRBD1 identical over 7 bases. The CDR3 is 16 residues long. The junction had 12 bases not matched to a gene; V was cut back by 6 bases and J by 2 bases. The germline CDR1 and CDR2 sequences are MDHEN and SYDVKM. CDR3 loop: CASRSRDSQSNYGYTF. The CDR3 nucleotides read TGTGCCAGCAGGTCCCGGGACAGCCAATCCAACTATGGCTACACCTTC.

This clone was detected only a few times. The V and J genes are TRBV5-1 and TRBJ1-2; D not certain. Trimming pared 4 bases from V and 2 bases from J, leaving 12 bases between. The CDR3 totals 14 residues. Germline V gives CDR1 SGHRS, CDR2 YFSETQ. The CDR3 reads CASSQREKNYGYTF. Written as DNA, the CDR3 is TGCGCCAGCAGCCAAAGAGAAAAGAACTATGGCTACACCTTC.

This chain links TRBV7-2 with TRBJ2-1, with D perhaps matching TRBD2 (5 bases). Germline V lookup: CDR1 SGHTA, CDR2 FQGNSA. The CDR3 length is 19 residues. V was clipped by 3 bases and J by 0 bases, with 21 bases between them. DNA of the CDR3: TGTGCCAGCAGCTTCTCACATCCGCGGAGGAGAAGCTCCTACAATGAGCAGTTCTTC. Its translation: CASSFSHPRRRSSYNEQFF. Combining the CDR3 with reference TRBV7-2 and TRBJ2-1 gives the whole variable domain GAGVSQSPSNKVTEKGKDVELRCDPISGHTALYWYRQSLGQGLEFLIYFQGNSAPDKSGLPSDRFSAERTGGSVSTLTIQRTQQEDSAVYLCASSFSHPRRRSSYNEQFFGPGTRLTVL.

V usage is TRBV19 and J usage is TRBJ1-1; 11 bases align to TRBD1. V dropped 3 bases and J dropped 3; count of bases not matched to a gene: 3. CDR3 length: 15 residues. The germline CDR1 and CDR2 sequences are LNHDA and SQIVND (reference sequence). CDR3 residues: CASSMDRGPYTEAFF. CDR3 nucleotides: TGTGCCAGTAGTATGGACAGGGGGCCTTACACTGAAGCTTTCTTT.

The chain has TRBV19 and TRBJ1-2; D unresolved. The V and J ends lost 4 bases and 6 bases respectively, with 12 bases between them. CDR3 length equals 13 residues. Germline assignment: CDR1 LNHDA and CDR2 SQIVND (reference sequence). The CDR3 sequence is CASSRIEAHGYTF. The CDR3 nucleotides are TGTGCCAGTAGTAGGATCGAGGCCCATGGCTACACCTTC.

The chain has TRBV18 and TRBJ2-1; 12 bases are a match to TRBD2. Unmatched junction bases numbered 6, after V lost 6 bases and J lost 6 bases. The CDR3 consists of 15 residues. The V gene's germline CDR1 is KGHSH and CDR2 LQKENI. The CDR3 nucleotides are TGTGCCAGCTCGCTACTAGCGGGAGGAAGCAATGAGCAGTTCTTC. This encodes CASSLLAGGSNEQFF.

This clone appeared a few times. The chain joins TRBV19 to TRBJ1-2; D remains ambiguous. The CDR3 extends over 15 amino acids. CDR1 is LNHDA, CDR2 SQIVND, per germline (reference sequence). V was cut by 6 bases and J by 4 bases, with 18 bases left in between. The CDR3 region has the DNA TGTGCCAGTAGGGCTTACAGTGAACCCGTCTATGGCTACACCTTC. This gives the protein CASRAYSEPVYGYTF.

This chain joins TRBV11-3 and TRBJ1-1, with D hard to call. Trimming removed 9 bases from V and 0 bases from J, with 11 bases in between. This CDR3 comprises 13 residues. Germline CDR1 and CDR2: SGHNT and YENEEA. This CDR3 is CARGRAVNTEAFF. The CDR3 nucleotides read TGTGCCAGAGGGAGGGCAGTGAACACTGAAGCTTTCTTT.

This chain joins TRBV9 and TRBJ2-3; TRBD2 matches at 7 bases. This CDR3 has 15 residues. Trimming took 4 bases from V and 1 from J; bases not matched to a gene: 6. Germline V gene lookup returns CDR1 SGDLS and CDR2 YYNGEE. CDR3 region: CASSSRGDGTDTQYF. The DNA for the CDR3 is TGTGCCAGCAGCTCCCGGGGGGATGGCACAGATACGCAGTATTTT.

The chain links TRBV2 to TRBJ1-4; TRBD1 agrees at 7 bases. Germline trimming cut 5 bases from V and 5 bases from J; bases unmatched to any gene: 5. The CDR3 spans 14 residues. Germline CDR1 and CDR2: SNHLY and FYNNEI. The CDR3 spells CASSRQGPNEKLFF. The CDR3 DNA sequence: TGTGCCAGCAGTCGACAGGGACCAAATGAAAAACTGTTTTTT.

The chain couples TRBV5-1 to TRBJ1-2, with D maybe TRBD1 (6 bases). The germline gives CDR1 SGHRS, CDR2 YFSETQ. V lost 4 bases to trimming and J lost 4 bases, with 20 bases between them. This CDR3 has 16 residues. The CDR3 loop reads CASSPLDRMKSYGYTF. For the CDR3, the DNA is TGCGCCAGCAGCCCGCTCGACAGGATGAAATCCTATGGCTACACCTTC.

This clone was found once. The chain links TRBV5-1 to TRBJ1-1; D is unclear. The V end was cut by 3 bases, the J end by 3 bases, with 15 bases between. This CDR3 has 15 residues. Germline V gene data show CDR1 as SGHRS and CDR2 as YFSETQ. As DNA, the CDR3 is TGCGCCAGCAGCTCCCATAGCGGTCGGGACACTGAAGCTTTCTTT. It encodes CASSSHSGRDTEAFF.

The chain has TRBV4-3 and TRBJ2-7; 11 bases match TRBD1. From germline, CDR1 is LGHNA and CDR2 YSLEER. This CDR3 is 15 amino acids long. V shed 4 bases, J shed 3 bases, and the junction held 5 bases outside the gene matches. The CDR3 sequence: CASSPGQGALYEQYF. The CDR3 DNA follows: TGCGCCAGCAGCCCTGGACAGGGGGCTCTCTACGAGCAGTACTTC.

This rearrangement joins TRBV19 to TRBJ1-4; D remains ambiguous. This CDR3 comprises 14 residues. The germline V and J ends were trimmed by 6 bases and 2 bases, with 10 bases remaining between them. The germline CDR1 and CDR2 sequences are LNHDA and SQIVND (reference sequence). The CDR3 loop reads CASRESGTNEKLFF. CDR3 bases: TGTGCCAGTAGGGAATCGGGGACTAATGAAAAACTGTTTTTT.

The genes are TRBV7-2 and TRBJ1-1; 7 bases match TRBD1. In germline, CDR1 is SGHTA, CDR2 FQGNSA. Losses at the gene ends were 1 base for V and 3 bases for J; bases not matched to a gene: 2. This CDR3 has 14 residues. As DNA, the CDR3 is TGTGCCAGCAGCTTAGAGGGGGCGTACACTGAAGCTTTCTTT. Protein sequence: CASSLEGAYTEAFF. Full variable domain (remainder filled in from reference TRBV7-2 and TRBJ1-1): GAGVSQSPSNKVTEKGKDVELRCDPISGHTALYWYRQSLGQGLEFLIYFQGNSAPDKSGLPSDRFSAERTGGSVSTLTIQRTQQEDSAVYLCASSLEGAYTEAFFGQGTRLTVV.